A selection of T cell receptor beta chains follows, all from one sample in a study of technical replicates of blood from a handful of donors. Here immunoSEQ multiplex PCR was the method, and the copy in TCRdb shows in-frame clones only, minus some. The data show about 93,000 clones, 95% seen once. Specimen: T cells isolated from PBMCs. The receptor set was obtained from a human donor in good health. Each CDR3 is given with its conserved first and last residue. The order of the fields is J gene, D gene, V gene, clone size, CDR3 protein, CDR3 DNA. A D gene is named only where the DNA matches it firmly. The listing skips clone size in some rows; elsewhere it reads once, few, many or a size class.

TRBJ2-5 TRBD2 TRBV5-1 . CASSLVTSGQETQYF TGCGCCAGCAGCTTGGTTACTAGCGGGCAAGAGACCCAGTACTTC
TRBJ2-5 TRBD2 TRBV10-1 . CASSDPSSGGTQTQETQYF TGCGCCAGCAGTGACCCTTCTAGCGGGGGAACCCAGACCCAAGAGACCCAGTACTTC
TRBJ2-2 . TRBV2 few CASSTDRLTGELFF TGTGCCAGCAGTACAGACAGGTTGACCGGGGAGCTGTTTTTT
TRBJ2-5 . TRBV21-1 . CASSPRQGRVEETQYF TGTGCCAGCAGCCCGCGACAGGGAAGGGTGGAAGAGACCCAGTACTTC
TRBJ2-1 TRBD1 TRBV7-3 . CASSLSPGQGYNEQFF TGTGCCAGCAGCTTATCACCGGGACAGGGCTACAATGAGCAGTTCTTC
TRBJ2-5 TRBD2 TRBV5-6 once CASSLLAGGETQYF TGTGCCAGCAGTCTACTAGCGGGAGGAGAGACCCAGTACTTC
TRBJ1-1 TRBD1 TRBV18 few CASLGQVNTEAFF TGTGCCAGCTTGGGACAGGTGAACACTGAAGCTTTCTTT
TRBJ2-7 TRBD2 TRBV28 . CASSLTGLAREQYF TGTGCCAGCAGTTTAACGGGACTAGCTCGCGAGCAGTACTTC
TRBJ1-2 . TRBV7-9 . CASSSTEDGYTF TGTGCCAGCAGTTCGACAGAAGATGGCTACACCTTC
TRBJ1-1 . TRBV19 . CASSNRPPSPWNTEAFF TGTGCCAGTAGTAACAGGCCACCATCCCCCTGGAACACTGAAGCTTTCTTT
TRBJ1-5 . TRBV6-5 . CASSSLSGGYNPQHF TGTGCCAGCAGTTCCCTGTCGGGGGGCTACAACCCCCAGCATTTT
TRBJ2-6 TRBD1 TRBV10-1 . CASRAGTGRSGANVLTF TGCGCCAGCAGGGCCGGGACAGGGCGCTCTGGGGCCAACGTCCTGACTTTC
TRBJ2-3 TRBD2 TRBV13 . CASSRREGGESDTQYF TGTGCCAGCAGCCGCCGGGAGGGCGGGGAATCAGATACGCAGTATTTT
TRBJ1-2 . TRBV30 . CAWSVARGMYGYTF TGTGCCTGGAGTGTAGCCAGGGGCATGTATGGCTACACCTTC
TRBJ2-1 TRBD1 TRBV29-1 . CSVETDRGGEQFF TGCAGCGTTGAGACGGACAGGGGTGGTGAGCAGTTCTTC
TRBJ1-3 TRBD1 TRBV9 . CASSQTTGLTSGNTIYF TGTGCCAGCAGCCAGACGACAGGGCTTACCTCTGGAAACACCATATATTTT
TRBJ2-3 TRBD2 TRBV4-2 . CASSRETSGGALHTDTQYF TGTGCCAGCAGCCGCGAGACTAGCGGGGGGGCTTTGCACACAGATACGCAGTATTTT
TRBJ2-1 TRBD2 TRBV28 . CASRSSGRGYNEQFF TGTGCCAGCCGGTCTAGCGGGAGGGGCTACAATGAGCAGTTCTTC
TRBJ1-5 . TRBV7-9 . CASSTSLGGEHF TGTGCCAGCAGCACCTCGTTGGGGGGGGAGCATTTT
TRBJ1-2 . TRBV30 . CAWRTSGAGGYTF TGTGCCTGGAGGACGTCAGGGGCAGGAGGCTACACCTTC
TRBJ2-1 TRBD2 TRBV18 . CASSPPSGGGVYNEQFF TGTGCCAGCTCACCACCGAGTGGCGGGGGGGTCTACAATGAGCAGTTCTTC
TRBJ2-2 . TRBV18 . CASSPWAANTGELFF TGTGCCAGCTCACCCTGGGCAGCGAACACCGGGGAGCTGTTTTTT
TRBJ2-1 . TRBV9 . CASSVELAPNEQFF TGTGCCAGCAGCGTCGAACTAGCCCCCAATGAGCAGTTCTTC
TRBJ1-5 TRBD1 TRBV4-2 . CASSQEPGQGPDSNQPQHF TGTGCCAGCAGCCAAGAACCGGGACAGGGGCCGGATAGCAATCAGCCCCAGCATTTT
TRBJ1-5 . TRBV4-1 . CASSRSPGQPQHF TGCGCCAGCAGCCGCTCTCCAGGTCAGCCCCAGCATTTT
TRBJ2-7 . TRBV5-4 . CASSLAGALNEQYF TGTGCCAGCAGCTTGGCAGGGGCCTTGAACGAGCAGTACTTC
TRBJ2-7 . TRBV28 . CASSFRQDLYF TGTGCCAGCAGTTTCCGGCAGGATCTGTACTTC
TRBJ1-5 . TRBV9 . CASSVGTSGQPQHF TGTGCCAGCAGCGTAGGAACCAGCGGTCAGCCCCAGCATTTT
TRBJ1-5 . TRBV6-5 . CASSSGVSNQPQHF TGTGCCAGCAGTTCGGGGGTTAGCAATCAGCCCCAGCATTTT
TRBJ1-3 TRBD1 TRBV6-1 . CASSESAARDSPAGNTIYF TGTGCCAGCAGTGAATCGGCGGCGCGGGACAGTCCTGCGGGAAACACCATATATTTT
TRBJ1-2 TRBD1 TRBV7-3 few CASSSSGNRGTNYGYTF TGTGCCAGCAGCTCCTCTGGAAACAGGGGTACTAACTATGGCTACACCTTC
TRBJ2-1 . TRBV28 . CASRGGSLRSSYNEQFF TGTGCCAGCAGAGGGGGATCCTTACGAAGCTCCTACAATGAGCAGTTCTTC
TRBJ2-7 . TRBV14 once CASSPHLREQYF TGTGCCAGCAGCCCCCACCTACGGGAGCAGTACTTC
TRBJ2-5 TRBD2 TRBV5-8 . CASSQTDLGWLAGEDGTQYF TGTGCCAGCAGCCAGACAGATCTGGGTTGGCTAGCGGGGGAGGACGGGACCCAGTACTTC
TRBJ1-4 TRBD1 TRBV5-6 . CASSLGRDRGRGTNEKLFF TGTGCCAGCAGCTTGGGCAGGGACAGGGGGCGCGGGACTAATGAAAAACTGTTTTTT
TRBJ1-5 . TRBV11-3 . CASSTQGVDIGNQPQHF TGTGCCAGCAGCACACAGGGCGTTGACATCGGCAATCAGCCCCAGCATTTT
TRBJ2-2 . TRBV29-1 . CSAPGSGNTGELFF TGCAGCGCCCCAGGGTCAGGGAACACCGGGGAGCTGTTTTTT
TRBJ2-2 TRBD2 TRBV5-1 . CASQTRGGSNTGELFF TGCGCCAGTCAAACTCGCGGGGGATCGAACACCGGGGAGCTGTTTTTT
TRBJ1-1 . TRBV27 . CASSLGQVNTEAFF TGTGCCAGCAGTTTAGGTCAGGTCAACACTGAAGCTTTCTTT
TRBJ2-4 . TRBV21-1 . CASRLRIRGRGIGAKNIQYF TGTGCCAGCAGACTGAGGATCAGGGGGCGAGGTATTGGGGCCAAAAACATTCAGTACTTC
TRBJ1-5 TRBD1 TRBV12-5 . CASGLVLGQDSNQPQHF TGTGCTAGTGGTTTGGTACTTGGACAGGATAGCAATCAGCCCCAGCATTTT
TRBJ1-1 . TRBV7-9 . CASSFSALTEAFF TGTGCCAGCAGCTTCAGCGCGTTAACTGAAGCTTTCTTT
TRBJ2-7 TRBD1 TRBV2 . CASVPGQGRGHEQYF TGTGCCAGCGTCCCGGGACAGGGAAGGGGCCACGAGCAGTACTTC
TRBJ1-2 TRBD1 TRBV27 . CASSFRGTYGYTF TGTGCCAGCAGTTTCAGGGGGACCTATGGCTACACCTTC
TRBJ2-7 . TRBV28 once CASSTYEQYF TGTGCCAGCTCAACCTACGAGCAGTACTTC
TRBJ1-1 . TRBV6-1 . CASSEAFGAPAFF TGTGCCAGCAGTGAAGCATTCGGAGCCCCGGCTTTCTTT
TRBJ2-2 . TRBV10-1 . CASSAQGSGELFF TGCGCCAGCAGTGCGCAGGGTAGCGGGGAGCTGTTTTTT
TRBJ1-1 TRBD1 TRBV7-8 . CASSFRPKISTGVKTENTEAFF TGTGCCAGCAGCTTTCGCCCAAAAATCTCGACAGGGGTCAAAACAGAGAACACTGAAGCTTTCTTT
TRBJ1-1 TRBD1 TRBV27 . CASSLTYDRGPKNTEAFF TGTGCCAGCAGTTTAACATACGACAGGGGACCCAAGAACACTGAAGCTTTCTTT
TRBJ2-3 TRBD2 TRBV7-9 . CASSQLAGGGDTQYF TGTGCCAGCAGCCAACTAGCGGGAGGAGGGGATACGCAGTATTTT
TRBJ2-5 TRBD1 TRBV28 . CASRPGQKETQYF TGTGCCAGCAGACCGGGACAGAAAGAGACCCAGTACTTC
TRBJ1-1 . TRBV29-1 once CSEKPQGNTEAFF TGCAGCGAGAAACCTCAGGGGAACACTGAAGCTTTCTTT